This T cell receptor beta chain was retrieved from a study of shared clonotypes between healthy human individuals. Germline assignment: CDR1 LNHNV and CDR2 YYDKDF (reference sequence). The CDR3 spans 15 residues. Trimming took 1 base from V and 8 from J; bases not matched to a gene: 4. TCRdb's copy holds only in-frame clones and misses some; the assay was immunoSEQ multiplex PCR. The sample records about 2.4 million clones, roughly 93% being singletons. This receptor was identified in a man aged 18 to 35 in good health. Some clones in this sample may be carry-over from other donors' samples. The sequencing input was naive CD4+ T cells from PBMCs. The subset is: CD45RA+ positively selected. The chain carries TRBV15 and TRBJ2-1; TRBD1 matches 11 bases. In DNA form, the CDR3 reads TGTGCCACCAGCAGAGGTGGACAGGGGGCGTATGAGCAGTTCTTC. Translation gives CATSRGGQGAYEQFF. Supplemented by reference TRBV15 and TRBJ2-1, the full variable domain reads DAMVIQNPRYQVTQFGKPVTLSCSQTLNHNVMYWYQQKSSQAPKLLFHYYDKDFNNEADTPDNFQSRRPNTSFCFLDIRSPGLGDTAMYLCATSRGGQGAYEQFFGPGTRLTVL.